Sequencing of this T cell receptor (beta chain) was carried out in a study of radiotherapy plus CTLA-4 blockade in lung cancer. As for the study in general: Among enrolled patients, less than 20% responded and 31% achieved disease control. Study-level results: In blood, after radiotherapy plus ipilimumab, tumor-derived TCR clones expanded. Reportedly, early blood T cell clone dynamics best predicted response, with interferon-beta.

TCRdb's table, derived via immunoSEQ multiplex PCR, lists solely in-frame clones and lacks some. Of about 72,000 clones in the sample, about 80% are singletons; the top ten hold less than 7.5%. A remark on this clone: The target antigen is unknown.

Per germline, CDR1 MNHNS and CDR2 SASEGT. The V gene lost 3 bases and the J gene lost 3 bases, with 12 bases spanning the gap. The CDR3 consists of 16 residues. Specimen: peripheral blood, collected from a patient treated with radiotherapy plus ipilimumab. The TCR sequence derives from a human donor with non-small cell lung cancer who had a complete response to radiotherapy plus ipilimumab. This chain uses TRBV6-1 with TRBJ1-6; D perhaps matches TRBD1 (5 bases). The chain's CDR3 is CASSDWGQVYNSPLHF. The CDR3 nucleotides read TGTGCCAGCAGTGATTGGGGCCAGGTCTATAATTCACCCCTCCACTTT.